The following is a T cell receptor beta chain sequence with its context. This entry comes from a study of blood T cell repertoires in COVID-19. V was clipped by 1 base and J by 0 bases, with 12 bases between them. There are 16 residues in the CDR3. In germline, CDR1 is LGHDT, CDR2 YNNKEL (reference sequence). Recovered Cohort 3 donors showed two negative PCRs, clearance, or symptom resolution. Sequencing used immunoSEQ multiplex PCR; TCRdb keeps in-frame clones, though not all of them. This table has 200,000 to 300,000 clones, roughly 86% appearing once. Sequenced: PBMCs or T cells enriched from blood (not recorded which). This clonotype originated in a young woman who had recovered from COVID-19. The V and J genes are TRBV3-1 (or the pseudogene TRBV3-2) and TRBJ1-2; D unresolved. CDR3 region: CASSQGPILANYGYTF. CDR3 DNA sequence: TGTGCCAGCAGCCAAGGTCCGATACTGGCTAACTATGGCTACACCTTC.